The 23 T cell receptor beta chains listed next were all sequenced from one sample in a study of CD8+ T cells in alopecia areata. Collection of lesional scalp punch biopsies and peripheral blood was performed in alopecia areata patients. It was cDNA, reverse transcribed from extracted RNA, that served as the sequencing template. The data were produced by immunoSEQ multiplex PCR, yet TCRdb's version contains in-frame clones alone and is incomplete. The top ten hold about a fifth of the sample, which has about 12,000 clones, about three fifths seen once. The sample was skin. The receptors were gathered from a human donor with alopecia areata.

As for this clone: Possible read error: a much larger clone is one base away. Other DNA sequences within the sample encode an identical CDR3. The rearrangement uses TRBV29-1 and TRBJ2-5; D perhaps matches TRBD1 (5 bases). V lost 3 bases and J lost 2, with 10 bases in between. CDR3 length equals 13 residues. Germline CDR1 reads SQVTM; CDR2 reads ANQGSEA. For the CDR3, the DNA is TGCAGCGTTGACCGTGACAGACAAGAGACCCAGTACTTC. It translates to CSVDRDRQETQYF. The variable domain in full, completed from reference TRBV29-1 and TRBJ2-5, reads SAVISQKPSRDICQRGTSLTIQCQVDSQVTMMFWYRQQPGQSLTLIATANQGSEATYESGFVIDKFPISRPNLTFSTLTVSNMSPEDSSIYLCSVDRDRQETQYFGPGTRLLVL.

This chain connects TRBV5-4 to TRBJ2-7; D unclear. The CDR3 consists of 14 residues. The germline V and J ends were trimmed by 0 bases and 6 bases, with 13 bases remaining between them. CDR1 SGHNT and CDR2 YYREEE come from the germline V gene (reference sequence). The DNA for the CDR3 is TGTGCCAGCAGCTTGGGACCCTCCGTCCCCGAGCAGTACTTC. Encoded protein: CASSLGPSVPEQYF.

This clone occurred a few times. The chain links TRBV11-2 to TRBJ2-1; TRBD2 agrees at 11 bases. V shed 6 bases and J 9 bases; nucleotides not matched to a gene: 13. Per the germline V gene, CDR1 is SGHAT and CDR2 is FQNNGV. The CDR3 covers 16 residues. CDR3 in DNA: TGTGCCAGCAGGTTGGGTAGTAGCGGGAGGGGTGGTGAGCAGTTCTTC. It is translated as CASRLGSSGRGGEQFF.

The chain is built from TRBV29-1 and TRBJ2-6; TRBD1 might be the D (6 bases). This CDR3 is built from 15 residues. V was cut by 5 bases and J by 1 base, with 12 bases left in between. The V gene's germline CDR1 is SQVTM and CDR2 ANQGSEA. The CDR3 region is CSVQTGLSGANVLTF. CDR3 nucleotides: TGCAGCGTTCAGACAGGCCTTTCTGGGGCCAACGTCCTGACTTTC.

The chain has TRBV2 and TRBJ1-4; D remains ambiguous. Per germline, CDR1 SNHLY and CDR2 FYNNEI. The CDR3 has 14 residues. V lost 6 bases and J lost 8, with 16 bases in between. The chain's CDR3 is CASSRGAVREKLFF. The CDR3 DNA reads TGTGCCAGCAGCCGGGGTGCGGTTCGGGAAAAACTGTTTTTT. Full variable domain (remainder filled in from reference TRBV2 and TRBJ1-4): EPEVTQTPSHQVTQMGQEVILRCVPISNHLYFYWYRQILGQKVEFLVSFYNNEISEKSEIFDDQFSVERPDGSNFTLKIRSTKLEDSAMYFCASSRGAVREKLFFGSGTQLSVL.

This clone has more than one count but fewer than ten. This chain uses TRBV12-5 with TRBJ2-1, with D possibly being TRBD2 (5 bases). The ends were cut back, 9 bases at V and 2 bases at J, with 11 bases in the middle. The CDR3 sequence is 13 residues long. The germline CDR1 and CDR2 sequences are LGHNT and FRNRAP. The CDR3 nucleotides are TGTGCTAGCCGGAGCGGAGCCTACAATGAGCAGTTCTTC. It translates to CASRSGAYNEQFF.

The chain is built from TRBV7-9 and TRBJ1-1; the match to TRBD1 covers 7 bases. Germline loops: CDR1 SEHNR, CDR2 FQNEAQ (reference sequence). The V gene end was trimmed by 5 bases and the J gene end by 5 bases; junction bases not matched to a gene: 8. This CDR3 contains 14 residues. The CDR3 sequence is CASSQQGSGTEAFF. Here the CDR3 DNA reads TGTGCCAGCAGCCAACAGGGGTCCGGGACTGAAGCTTTCTTT.

This rearrangement joins TRBV5-1 to TRBJ2-5; TRBD2 matches at 8 bases. With V trimmed by 0 bases and J by 5 bases, 6 bases remained unmatched. This CDR3 is built from 15 residues. Germline V gene sequence: CDR1 SGHRS, CDR2 YFSETQ. For the CDR3, the DNA is TGCGCCAGCAGCTTGGATAGCGGGATGGCGGAGACCCAGTACTTC. Translation gives CASSLDSGMAETQYF.

The rearrangement links TRBV7-3 to TRBJ2-3; a weak D match, TRBD1 (5 bases). Trimming shortened V by 2 bases and J by 4 bases, and 10 bases separated the two germline ends. CDR1 and CDR2 from the germline V gene are SGHTA and FQGTGA. There are 14 residues in the CDR3. Here the CDR3 DNA reads TGTGCCAGCAGCTTAGTCCAGGGCGCAGATACGCAGTATTTT. Its protein product is CASSLVQGADTQYF.

In this sample, this clone turned up once. The rearrangement uses TRBV6-1 and TRBJ2-5, with 8 positions matching TRBD1. The end of the DNA fits TRBJ2-7 better, so the J call may be wrong. This CDR3 region has 14 residues. Germline V gene sequence: CDR1 MNHNS, CDR2 SASEGT. CDR3 sequence: CASTARTGTYEQYF. Here the CDR3 DNA reads TGTGCCAGCACCGCACGGACAGGGACCTACGAGCAGTACTTC.

The rearrangement links TRBV29-1 to TRBJ2-7, with D unresolved. The CDR3 consists of 15 residues. V lost 4 bases, J lost 2 bases, and 18 bases lay in between. Germline V gene sequence: CDR1 SQVTM, CDR2 ANQGSEA. The DNA for the CDR3 is TGCAGCGTTGCTAGAACAGACCGAATCACCTACGAGCAGTACTTC. Translation gives CSVARTDRITYEQYF.

The V call is TRBV4-2, the J call TRBJ2-1; TRBD2 matches at 9 bases. V was clipped by 1 base and J by 7 bases; unmatched bases: 5. The CDR3 loop spans 15 amino acids. Germline V CDR1 and CDR2: LGHNA, YNFKEQ. The CDR3 loop reads CASSQGLAGRNEQFF. The DNA of the CDR3 is TGTGCCAGCAGCCAAGGGCTAGCGGGAAGGAATGAGCAGTTCTTC.

The chain is built from TRBV27 and TRBJ1-1; TRBD1 might be the D (5 bases). The CDR3 is 13 amino acids. The V and J ends lost 3 bases and 7 bases respectively, with 12 bases between them. Germline-derived CDR1 and CDR2 are MNHEY and SMNVEV (reference sequence). CDR3 region: CASSLKGPYEAFF. The CDR3 DNA reads as TGTGCCAGCAGTTTGAAGGGGCCGTATGAAGCTTTCTTT.

The J gene is TRBJ1-2, the V gene TRBV6-5, with D unresolved. Trimming removed 8 bases from V and 3 bases from J, with 7 bases in between. CDR3 length equals 11 residues. Germline CDR1 reads MNHEY; CDR2 reads SVGAGI. DNA of the CDR3: TGTGCCAGCTCAGGATACTATGGCTACACCTTC. Translation gives CASSGYYGYTF.

This chain uses TRBV5-6 with TRBJ2-5, with 8 bases aligning to TRBD1. The J call may be mistaken, given a closer DNA end match to TRBJ2-7. Per the germline V gene, CDR1 is SGHDT and CDR2 is YYEEEE. The CDR3 extends over 17 amino acids. The CDR3 DNA sequence: TGTGCCAGCAGCCGGGACAGGCTTTCTAACTATGACTACGAGCAGTACTTC. Translated: CASSRDRLSNYDYEQYF.

This clone was observed a few times. The V and J genes are TRBV7-9 and TRBJ2-3; D gene ambiguous. Trimming shortened V by 1 base and J by 4 bases, and 12 bases separated the two germline ends. The CDR3 length is 15 residues. The germline gives CDR1 SEHNR, CDR2 FQNEAQ (reference sequence). CDR3 loop: CASSLEGNPADTQYF. CDR3 in DNA: TGTGCCAGCAGCTTAGAAGGAAACCCGGCAGATACGCAGTATTTT.

The rearrangement uses TRBV27 and TRBJ1-1, with a possible D match to TRBD1 (5 bases). The CDR3 sequence is 16 residues long. Germline values: CDR1 MNHEY, CDR2 SMNVEV (reference sequence). V gave up 5 bases and J gave up 1 base, with 17 bases separating them. CDR3: CASSPSRRDENTEAFF. The CDR3 nucleotides are TGTGCCAGCAGTCCATCCCGCAGGGACGAGAACACTGAAGCTTTCTTT.

V gene TRBV28 combines with J gene TRBJ2-1; 7 positions agree with TRBD2. J lost 3 bases, V lost 1 base, and 9 bases had no gene match. The CDR3 loop spans 17 amino acids. The V gene's germline CDR1 is MDHEN and CDR2 SYDVKM. DNA of the CDR3: TGTGCCAGCAGTTTATATTTAAGCGGGACTAACTACAATGAGCAGTTCTTC. Amino acid sequence: CASSLYLSGTNYNEQFF.

This clone was observed a few times. V is TRBV4-3 and J is TRBJ2-2; D perhaps matches TRBD2 (5 bases). CDR3 length: 15 amino acids. Germline V gene sequence: CDR1 LGHNA, CDR2 YSLEER. The V gene lost 3 bases and the J gene lost 3 bases, with 11 bases spanning the gap. DNA of the CDR3: TGCGCCAGCAGCCAGGCTCTAGCCTACACCGGGGAGCTGTTTTTT. Amino acid sequence: CASSQALAYTGELFF.

This clone was recorded a few times. The J gene is TRBJ1-5, the V gene TRBV30; possibly TRBD1 for D (5 bases). The V and J ends lost 2 bases and 2 bases respectively, with 10 bases between them. Germline-derived CDR1 and CDR2 are GTSNPN and SVGIG (reference sequence). This CDR3 contains 14 residues. DNA for the CDR3: TGTGCCTGGAGTAGAGGGGTCGGCAATCAGCCCCAGCATTTT. Amino acid sequence: CAWSRGVGNQPQHF.

V usage is TRBV27 and J usage is TRBJ2-1; 11 bases are shared with TRBD2. Looked up from germline, CDR1 is MNHEY and CDR2 is SMNVEV (reference sequence). This CDR3 region has 15 residues. Trimming removed 5 bases from V and 10 bases from J; junction bases left unmatched: 10. Here the CDR3 reads CASSLLLTSGDEQFF. CDR3 in DNA: TGTGCCAGCAGTCTACTACTGACTAGCGGGGACGAGCAGTTCTTC.

The J gene is TRBJ1-5, the V gene TRBV7-2; D gene ambiguous. The V and J ends lost 2 bases and 5 bases respectively, with 4 bases between them. The germline gives CDR1 SGHTA, CDR2 FQGNSA. The CDR3 runs 12 residues. In DNA, the CDR3 is TGTGCCAGCAGCTTACAAGATCAGCCCCAGCATTTT. Its protein is CASSLQDQPQHF. The variable domain in full, with the rest retrieved from reference TRBV7-2 and TRBJ1-5, is GAGVSQSPSNKVTEKGKDVELRCDPISGHTALYWYRQSLGQGLEFLIYFQGNSAPDKSGLPSDRFSAERTGGSVSTLTIQRTQQEDSAVYLCASSLQDQPQHFGDGTRLSIL.

The chain links TRBV4-2 to TRBJ1-4; 8 bases align to TRBD1. The CDR3 runs to 16 residues. CDR1 is LGHNA and CDR2 is YNFKEQ in the germline V gene. J gave up 6 bases and V 4 bases, and 10 bases lay outside the gene matches. The CDR3 spells CASSPGHGQGDEKLFF. Written as DNA, the CDR3 is TGTGCCAGCAGCCCGGGTCACGGACAGGGTGATGAAAAACTGTTTTTT.